This TCR beta chain was sequenced for a study of T-cell reconstitution after alpha-beta-depleted transplantation in children. As concerns this clonotype: Antigen: not known.

Notes on the study in general: One year after transplant, T-cell counts and diversity came mostly from newly produced T cells. Surviving recipient T cells and thymic progenitors produced the high day-60 TCRbeta diversity seen in some patients.

The CDR3 extends over 18 amino acids. Looked up from germline, CDR1 is SGHAT and CDR2 is FQNNGV. Deletions cut 4 bases from V and 0 bases from J, with 16 bases between. TCRbeta library preparation incorporated unique molecular identifiers. TCRdb ran MiXCR on the PCR reads and lists one entry per CDR3 protein. The table lists some 350,000 distinct CDR3 sequences, around 15% of them singletons. The origin of this receptor is a male patient under 10 years old who had a stem cell transplant for acute lymphoblastic leukemia, so the T cells may come from the graft donor. The chain links TRBV11-2 to TRBJ1-6; D is undetermined. The sample consisted of PBMCs, mostly from graft donor cells, taken 360 days after TCRalphabeta/CD19-depleted stem cell transplant. For the CDR3, the DNA is TGTGCCAGCAGCTACTCCCGAGGGATTAGCTCCTATAATTCACCCCTCCACTTT. As protein: CASSYSRGISSYNSPLHF.